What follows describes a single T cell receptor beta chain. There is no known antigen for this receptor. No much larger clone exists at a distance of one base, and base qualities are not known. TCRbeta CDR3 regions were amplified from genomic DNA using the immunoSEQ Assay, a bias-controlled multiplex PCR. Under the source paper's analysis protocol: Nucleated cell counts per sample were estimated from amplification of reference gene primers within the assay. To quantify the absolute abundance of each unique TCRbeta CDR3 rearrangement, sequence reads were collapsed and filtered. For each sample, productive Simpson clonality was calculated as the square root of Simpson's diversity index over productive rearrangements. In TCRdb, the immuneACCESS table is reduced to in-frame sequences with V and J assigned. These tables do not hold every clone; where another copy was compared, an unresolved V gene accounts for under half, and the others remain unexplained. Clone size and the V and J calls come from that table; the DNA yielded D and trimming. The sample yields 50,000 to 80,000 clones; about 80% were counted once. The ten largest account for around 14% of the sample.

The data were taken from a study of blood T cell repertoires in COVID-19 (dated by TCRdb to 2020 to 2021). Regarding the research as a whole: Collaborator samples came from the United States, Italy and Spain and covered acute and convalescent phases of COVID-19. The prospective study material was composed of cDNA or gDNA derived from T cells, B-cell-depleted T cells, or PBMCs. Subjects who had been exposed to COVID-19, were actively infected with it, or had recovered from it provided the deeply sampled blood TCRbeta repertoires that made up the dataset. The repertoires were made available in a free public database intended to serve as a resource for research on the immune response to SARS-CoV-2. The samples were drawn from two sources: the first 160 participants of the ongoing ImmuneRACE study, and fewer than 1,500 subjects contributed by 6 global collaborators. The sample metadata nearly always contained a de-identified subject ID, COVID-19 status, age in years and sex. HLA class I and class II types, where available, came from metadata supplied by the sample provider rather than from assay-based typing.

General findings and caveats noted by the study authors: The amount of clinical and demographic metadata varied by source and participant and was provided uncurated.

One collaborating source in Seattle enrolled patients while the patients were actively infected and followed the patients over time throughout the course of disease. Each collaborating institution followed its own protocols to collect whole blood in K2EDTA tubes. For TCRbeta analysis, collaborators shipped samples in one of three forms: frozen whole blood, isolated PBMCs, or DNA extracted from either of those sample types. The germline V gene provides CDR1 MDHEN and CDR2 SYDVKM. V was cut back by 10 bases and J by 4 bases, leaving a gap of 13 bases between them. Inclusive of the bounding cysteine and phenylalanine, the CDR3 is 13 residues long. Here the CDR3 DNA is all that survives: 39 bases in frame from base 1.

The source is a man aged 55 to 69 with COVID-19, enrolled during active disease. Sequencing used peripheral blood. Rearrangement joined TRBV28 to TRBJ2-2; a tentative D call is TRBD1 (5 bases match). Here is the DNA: TGTGCCACGCCAGGGCCAGGCACCGGGGAGCTGTTTTTT. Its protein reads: CATPGPGTGELFF.